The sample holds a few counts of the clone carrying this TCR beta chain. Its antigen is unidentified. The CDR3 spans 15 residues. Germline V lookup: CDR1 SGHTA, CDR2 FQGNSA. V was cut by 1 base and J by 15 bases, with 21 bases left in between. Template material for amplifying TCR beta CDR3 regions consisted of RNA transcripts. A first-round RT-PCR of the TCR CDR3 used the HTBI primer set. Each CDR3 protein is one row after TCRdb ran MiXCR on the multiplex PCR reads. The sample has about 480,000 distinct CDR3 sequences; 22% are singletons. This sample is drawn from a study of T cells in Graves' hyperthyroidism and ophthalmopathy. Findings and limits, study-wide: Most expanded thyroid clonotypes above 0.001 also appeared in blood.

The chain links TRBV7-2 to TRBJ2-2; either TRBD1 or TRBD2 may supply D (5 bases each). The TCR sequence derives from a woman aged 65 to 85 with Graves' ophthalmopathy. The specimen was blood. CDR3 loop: CASSLVTDSRGAVFF. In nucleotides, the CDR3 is TGTGCCAGCAGCTTAGTGACCGATTCACGAGGGGCGGTGTTTTTT.